The source of this T cell receptor (beta chain) is a study of regulatory T cells. The CDR3 has 11 residues. The germline gives CDR1 MNHNY, CDR2 SVGAGI (reference sequence). V lost 4 bases, J lost 2 bases, and 2 bases lay in between. Worth noting for this clone: Its specificity is not known.

Findings and caveats of the study: In patients, unique TRB V-J pairs were restricted and V/J usage skewed, especially in Tregs. In CD3G-deficient patients, conventional CD4+ T cells were enriched for hydrophobic CDR3 residues at positions 6 and 7.

The PCR used 52 TRBV and 13 TRBJ primers. Assay: immunoSEQ multiplex PCR; the TCRdb copy retains only in-frame clones and omits some. The data contain 25,000 to 40,000 clones, nearly 95% of them singletons. Every patient with CD3G deficiency had evidence of autoimmunity. At testing, patients were 2 to 39 years old, with reduced naive and increased memory T-cell proportions. Regulatory (CD25-high CD127-low) and conventional (CD25-low CD127-high) CD4+ T cells were sorted separately. The sequencing sample was made of conventional CD4+ T cells sorted from blood. The chain employs TRBV6-6 and TRBJ1-2; D not resolved. This clonotype was sampled from a child aged 2 to 9 with CD3G deficiency. CDR3 DNA sequence: TGTGCCAGCAGTTGGAACTATGGCTACACCTTC. Its protein is CASSWNYGYTF.